The clone carrying this T cell receptor beta chain was counted a few times. Its antigen remains unknown. A junction end diverges from the germline sequence, so it may reflect a read error. The CDR3 has 16 residues. Germline CDR1 ENHRY, CDR2 SYGVKD. The data stem from a study of Graves' ophthalmopathy and Graves' hyperthyroidism. Study-wide context: Ophthalmopathy absent within 18 months of follow-up marked hyperthyroidism as stable.

RNA transcripts yielded amplified TCR beta CDR3 regions. The workflow started with a first-round RT-PCR run with HTBI primers and then moved on to a second-round multiplex PCR. TCRdb reprocessed the multiplex PCR reads via MiXCR and lists one record per CDR3 protein. The profile shows around 1.1 million distinct CDR3 sequences, less than 45% of them singletons. Clinical symptoms, serum thyroxine, TRAb, thyroid ultrasound and orbital computed tomography were relied on for diagnosis. Whole-study findings and limits: Most clonotypes expanded in thyroid above 0.001 frequency were present in blood too.

V and J are TRBV10-3 and TRBJ2-6; D is possibly TRBD1 (6 bases). Sequencing was done on a sample of peripheral blood or thyroid tissue (not recorded which). The sequence came from an adult man with Graves' hyperthyroidism. The chain's CDR3 is CAISEGQFSRANVLTF. CDR3 bases: TGTGCCATCAGTGAAGGACAGTTCTCTCGGGCCAACGTCCTGACTTTC.